This entry describes one T cell receptor beta chain. Per the study methods: Amplification of reference gene primers was used by the study to estimate nucleated cell counts. Method: immunoSEQ multiplex PCR; TCRdb's copy keeps in-frame clones and lacks some. D and trimming come from the DNA, and the V and J calls and clone size come from that table. The sample carries some 53,000 clones, over 75% recorded once. Between the trimmed V and J ends, which lost 4 bases and 6 bases, there was a span of 12 bases. Germline CDR1 is MNHEY and CDR2 is SMNVEV (reference sequence). The CDR3 covers 13 residues. These data come from a study of blood T cell repertoires in COVID-19. Study in general: Both acute and convalescent COVID-19 samples were obtained from the United States, Italy and Spain. PBMCs, B-cell-depleted T cells, or T cells provided the cDNA or gDNA that made up the material.

The sequenced sample was peripheral blood. The origin of this receptor is a man aged 65 to 85 with acute or convalescent COVID-19. This chain joins TRBV27 and TRBJ1-2, with unresolved D. The CDR3 DNA reads as TGTGCCAGCAGTTCGAGGGCGACCAATGGCTACACCTTC. Translation gives CASSSRATNGYTF.